A selection of T cell receptor beta chains follows, all from one sample in a study of T cells in Graves' hyperthyroidism and ophthalmopathy. MiXCR, applied by TCRdb to the multiplex PCR reads, yields one record per CDR3 protein. The sample includes 500,000 or so distinct CDR3 sequences, about a sixth seen only once; the top ten take 17%. Sequencing was carried out using blood. The receptors derive from a woman younger than 35 with Graves' ophthalmopathy. Both conserved end residues are part of each CDR3.

CDR3 protein	V gene
CASSVERGGFFRETQYF	TRBV28
CASSLVGGQGIPDTQYF	TRBV11-2
CASSSDYSGTQYF	TRBV3-1
CASSQDGLNTEAFF	TRBV28
CAGSPARGQLFQETQYF	TRBV7-7
CASLGTSGTVPYEQYF	TRBV6-2/TRBV6-3
CASSSQGGKNIQYF	TRBV11-2
CASREEHLNTEAFF	TRBV6-1
CASSLAGSSVDGYTF	TRBV4-3
CASRPLAGSTGELFF	TRBV9
CSVTDRNYGYTF	TRBV29-1
CSARVTTGHQPQHF	TRBV20-1
CASTLKGGTEAFF	TRBV25-1
CSASGGGRGSPDTQYF	TRBV20-1
CASYSPGEKLFF	TRBV3-1
CASSPEEQGGNYNSPLHF	TRBV11-2
CASRLTGPLEKLFF	TRBV19
CASSVAIGVGSGELFF	TRBV9
CASRATDGNTEAFF	TRBV2
CASSADRPIYNSPLHF	TRBV6-1
CASSTPSGRGGELFF	TRBV7-9
CASGLAGVNEQFF	TRBV19
CASSLVPLRKNEKLFF	TRBV11-2
CASSRRMGRLNTEAFF	TRBV19
CASSLTAGGTNTGELFF	TRBV18
CASSVYSYTEAFF	TRBV9
CASSFWGGQETQYF	TRBV7-9
CASSLEPSGSLYEQFF	TRBV9
CASSQASLGEQYF	TRBV4-1
CASFMRPMNTGELFF	TRBV6-1
CASRPDRGLINEQFF	TRBV2
CSARDYAGAQTDTQYF	TRBV20-1
CASSRKWGESNTEAFF	TRBV28
CASKQIQGKGTEAFF	TRBV5-6
CSAPHPGGRYGYTF	TRBV20-1
CASSPTRTANYGYTF	TRBV27
CASSYRSNQPQHF	TRBV6-8
CASSPRLAQSSTDTQYF	TRBV7-9
CASSKAGTSGRTDTQYF	TRBV7-2
CASSPPKGTEAFF	TRBV28
CASSGYRGAEAFF	TRBV13
CASSPLSGAPRTQYF	TRBV2
CASSLGTSLYNEQFF	TRBV7-2
CSAISGRAGTDTQYF	TRBV20-1
CASSQDTTWYEQYF	TRBV7-9
CASRPGLGQVYQETQYF	TRBV12-3/TRBV12-4
CASSDADRESYNEQFF	TRBV25-1
CASSPEAGRWYEQYF	TRBV5-4
CASSLEGSGISGYTF	TRBV5-8
CASSYKANSYEQYF	TRBV6-2/TRBV6-3
CASSLGLAGGRDEQFF	TRBV7-2
CSASLLPNEQFF	TRBV20-1
CSALSGGGTEAFF	TRBV20-1
CSASSGNEKLFF	TRBV20-1
CASSSVGLRRETQYF	TRBV12-3/TRBV12-4
CSASDLPPEGATGNTIYF	TRBV20-1
CSVDLGDSEAFF	TRBV29-1
CASTPLQAMNTEAFF	TRBV18
CASSKNRAGNTIYF	TRBV28
CASSLSTLGANEQFF	TRBV7-3